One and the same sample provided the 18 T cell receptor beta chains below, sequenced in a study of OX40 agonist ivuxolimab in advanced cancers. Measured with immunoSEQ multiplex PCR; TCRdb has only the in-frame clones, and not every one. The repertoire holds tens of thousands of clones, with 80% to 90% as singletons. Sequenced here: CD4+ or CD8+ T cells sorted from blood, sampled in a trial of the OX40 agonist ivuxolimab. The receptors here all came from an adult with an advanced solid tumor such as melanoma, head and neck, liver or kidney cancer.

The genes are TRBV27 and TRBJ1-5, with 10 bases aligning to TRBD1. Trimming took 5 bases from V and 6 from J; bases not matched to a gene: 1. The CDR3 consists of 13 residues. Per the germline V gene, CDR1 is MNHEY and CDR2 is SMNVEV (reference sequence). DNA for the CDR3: TGTGCCAGCAGTGGGACAGGGGTTCAGCCCCAGCATTTT. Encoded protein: CASSGTGVQPQHF.

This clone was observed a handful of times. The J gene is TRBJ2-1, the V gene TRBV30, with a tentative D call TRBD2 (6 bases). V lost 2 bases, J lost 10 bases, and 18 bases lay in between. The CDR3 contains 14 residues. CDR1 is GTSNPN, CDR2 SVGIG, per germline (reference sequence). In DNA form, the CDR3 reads TGTGCCTGGAGTTTAGGCGGGGCCGCGGGGGAGCAGTTCTTC. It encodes CAWSLGGAAGEQFF.

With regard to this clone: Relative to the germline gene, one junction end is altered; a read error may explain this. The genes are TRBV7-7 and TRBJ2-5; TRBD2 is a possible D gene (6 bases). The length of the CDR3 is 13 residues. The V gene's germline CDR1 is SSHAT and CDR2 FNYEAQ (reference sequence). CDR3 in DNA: TGTGCTAGCAGCTTAGCGCGGGGTAGCCCGCGGAACTTC. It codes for CASSLARGSPRNF. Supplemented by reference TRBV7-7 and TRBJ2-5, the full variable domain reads GAGVSQSPRYKVTKRGQDVTLRCDPISSHATLYWYQQALGQGPEFLTYFNYEAQPDKSGLPSDRFSAERPEGSISTLTIQRTEQRDSAMYRCASSLARGSPRNFGPGTRLLVL.

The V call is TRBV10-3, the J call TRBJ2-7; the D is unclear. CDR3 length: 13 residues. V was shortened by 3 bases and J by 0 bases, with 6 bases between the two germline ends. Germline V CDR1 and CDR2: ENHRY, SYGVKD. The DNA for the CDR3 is TGTGCCATCAGTGATGGCAGCTCCTACGAGCAGTACGTC. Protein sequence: CAISDGSSYEQYV.

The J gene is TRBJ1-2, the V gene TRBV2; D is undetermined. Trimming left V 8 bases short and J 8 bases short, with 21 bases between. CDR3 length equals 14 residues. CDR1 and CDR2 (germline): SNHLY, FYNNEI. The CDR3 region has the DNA TGTGCCAGCTCAATCGTGGCGGGTTCGGACGGCTACACCTTC. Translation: CASSIVAGSDGYTF. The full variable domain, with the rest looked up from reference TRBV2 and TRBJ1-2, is EPEVTQTPSHQVTQMGQEVILRCVPISNHLYFYWYRQILGQKVEFLVSFYNNEISEKSEIFDDQFSVERPDGSNFTLKIRSTKLEDSAMYFCASSIVAGSDGYTFGSGTRLTVV.

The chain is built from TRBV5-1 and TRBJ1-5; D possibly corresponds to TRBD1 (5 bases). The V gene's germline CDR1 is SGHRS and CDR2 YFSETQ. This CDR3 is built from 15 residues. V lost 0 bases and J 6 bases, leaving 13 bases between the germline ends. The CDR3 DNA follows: TGCGCCAGCAGCTTGGTTGGGGCTCTGGGTCAGCCCCAGCATTTT. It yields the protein CASSLVGALGQPQHF.

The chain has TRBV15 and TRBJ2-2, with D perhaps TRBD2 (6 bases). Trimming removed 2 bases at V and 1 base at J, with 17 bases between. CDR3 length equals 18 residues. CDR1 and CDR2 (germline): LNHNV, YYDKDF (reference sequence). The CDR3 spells CATSRPLGGLQNTGELFF. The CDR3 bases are TGTGCCACCAGCAGACCCCTCGGGGGACTCCAGAACACCGGGGAGCTGTTTTTT.

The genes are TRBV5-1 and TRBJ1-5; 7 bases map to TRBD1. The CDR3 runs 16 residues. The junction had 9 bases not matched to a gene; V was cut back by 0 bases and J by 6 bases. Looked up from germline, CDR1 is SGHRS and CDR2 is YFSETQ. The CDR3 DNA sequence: TGCGCCAGCAGCTTGGGTTGGGGAGGGGGCGGTCAGCCCCAGCATTTT. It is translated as CASSLGWGGGGQPQHF.

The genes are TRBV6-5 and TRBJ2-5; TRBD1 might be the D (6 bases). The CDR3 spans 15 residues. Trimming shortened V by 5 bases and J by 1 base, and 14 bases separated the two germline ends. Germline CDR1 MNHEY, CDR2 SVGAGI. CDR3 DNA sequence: TGTGCCAGCAGTGTCAGGGGCCCCTTCCAAGAGACCCAGTACTTC. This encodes CASSVRGPFQETQYF.

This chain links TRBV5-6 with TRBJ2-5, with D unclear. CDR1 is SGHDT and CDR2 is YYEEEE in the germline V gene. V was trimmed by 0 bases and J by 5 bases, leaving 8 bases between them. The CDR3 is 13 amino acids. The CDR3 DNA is TGTGCCAGCAGCTTGGCCGGGTTTGAGACCCAGTACTTC. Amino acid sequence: CASSLAGFETQYF.

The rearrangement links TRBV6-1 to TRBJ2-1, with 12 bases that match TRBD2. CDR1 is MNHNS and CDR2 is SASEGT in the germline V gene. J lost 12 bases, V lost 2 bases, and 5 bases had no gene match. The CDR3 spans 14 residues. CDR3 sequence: CASSETSGRPLQFF. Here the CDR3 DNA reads TGTGCCAGCAGTGAAACTAGCGGGAGGCCGTTGCAGTTCTTC.

The CDR3, as DNA: TGTGCCAGCAGCTTTGGACAGACCATTATTCTACCTGGGGACGAGCAGTACTTC. As protein: CASSFGQTIILPGDEQYF. The rearrangement links TRBV5-4 to TRBJ2-5; TRBD1 might be the D (6 bases). The better agreement between TRBJ2-7 and the DNA end casts doubt on the J call. CDR1 is SGHNT, CDR2 YYREEE, per germline (reference sequence). CDR3 length: 18 amino acids.

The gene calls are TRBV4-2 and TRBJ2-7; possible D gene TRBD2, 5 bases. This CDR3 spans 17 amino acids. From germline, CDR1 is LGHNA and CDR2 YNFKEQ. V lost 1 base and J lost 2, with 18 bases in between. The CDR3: CASSQVAGGLYTYEQYF. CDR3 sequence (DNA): TGTGCCAGCAGCCAAGTTGCTGGCGGGCTTTACACCTACGAGCAGTACTTC.

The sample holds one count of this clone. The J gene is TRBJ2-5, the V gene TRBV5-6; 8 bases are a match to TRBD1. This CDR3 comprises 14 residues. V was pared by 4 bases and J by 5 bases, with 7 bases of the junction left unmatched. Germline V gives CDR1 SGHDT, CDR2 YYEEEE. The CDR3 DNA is TGTGCCAGCAGCCTACAGGGGGGCCAGGAGACCCAGTACTTC. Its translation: CASSLQGGQETQYF.

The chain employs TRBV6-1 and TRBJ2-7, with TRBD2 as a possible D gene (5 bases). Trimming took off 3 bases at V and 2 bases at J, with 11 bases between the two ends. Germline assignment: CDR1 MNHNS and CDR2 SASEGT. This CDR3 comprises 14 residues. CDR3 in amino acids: CASSEASSAYEQYV. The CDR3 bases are TGTGCCAGCAGTGAGGCTAGCTCGGCCTACGAGCAGTACGTC.

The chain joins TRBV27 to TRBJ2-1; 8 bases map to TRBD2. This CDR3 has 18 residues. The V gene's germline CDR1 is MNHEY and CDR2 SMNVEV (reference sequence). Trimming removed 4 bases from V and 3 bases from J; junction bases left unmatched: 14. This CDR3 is CASSSYGLAQLIYNEQFF. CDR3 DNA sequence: TGTGCCAGCAGTTCCTATGGACTAGCCCAACTGATCTACAATGAGCAGTTCTTC.

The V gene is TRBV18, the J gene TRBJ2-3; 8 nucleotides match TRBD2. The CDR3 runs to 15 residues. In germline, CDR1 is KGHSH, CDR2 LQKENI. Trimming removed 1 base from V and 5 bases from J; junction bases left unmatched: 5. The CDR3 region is CASSPRLAGLDTQYF. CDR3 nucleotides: TGTGCCAGCTCACCACGCTTAGCGGGGCTAGATACGCAGTATTTT. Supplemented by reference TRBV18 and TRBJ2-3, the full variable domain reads NAGVMQNPRHLVRRRGQEARLRCSPMKGHSHVYWYRQLPEEGLKFMVYLQKENIIDESGMPKERFSAEFPKEGPSILRIQQVVRGDSAAYFCASSPRLAGLDTQYFGPGTRLTVL.

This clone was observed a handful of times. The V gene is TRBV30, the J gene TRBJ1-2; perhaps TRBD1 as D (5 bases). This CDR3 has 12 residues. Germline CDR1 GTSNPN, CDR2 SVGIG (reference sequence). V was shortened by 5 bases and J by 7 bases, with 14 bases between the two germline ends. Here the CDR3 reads CAWGDSRSGYTF. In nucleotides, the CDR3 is TGTGCCTGGGGGGACTCCCGGAGTGGCTACACCTTC.